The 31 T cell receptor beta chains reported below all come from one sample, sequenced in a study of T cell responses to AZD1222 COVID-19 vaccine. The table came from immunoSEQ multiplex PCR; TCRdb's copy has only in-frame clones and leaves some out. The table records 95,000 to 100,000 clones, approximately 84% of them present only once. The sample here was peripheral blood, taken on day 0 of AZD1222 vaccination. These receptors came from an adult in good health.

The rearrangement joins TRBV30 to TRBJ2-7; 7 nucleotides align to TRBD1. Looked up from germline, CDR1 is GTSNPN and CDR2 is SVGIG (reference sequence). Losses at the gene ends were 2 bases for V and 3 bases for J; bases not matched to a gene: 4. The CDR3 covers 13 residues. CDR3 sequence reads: CAWSPGTDYEQYF. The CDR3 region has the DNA TGTGCCTGGAGTCCCGGGACAGACTACGAGCAGTACTTC.

The CDR3 loop reads CASSLGHGPSGSEAFF. CDR3 bases: TGCGCCAGCAGCTTGGGACATGGGCCTTCGGGGTCTGAAGCTTTCTTT. The V call is TRBV5-1, the J call TRBJ1-1; D is ambiguous. CDR1 SGHRS and CDR2 YFSETQ come from the germline V gene. Trimming pared 0 bases from V and 6 bases from J, leaving 18 bases between. The CDR3 has 16 amino acids.

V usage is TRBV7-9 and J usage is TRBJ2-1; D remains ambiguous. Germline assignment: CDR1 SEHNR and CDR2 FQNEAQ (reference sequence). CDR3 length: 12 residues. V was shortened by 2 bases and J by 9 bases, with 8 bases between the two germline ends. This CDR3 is CASSLQGFEQFF. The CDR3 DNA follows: TGTGCCAGCAGCTTACAAGGTTTTGAGCAGTTCTTC.

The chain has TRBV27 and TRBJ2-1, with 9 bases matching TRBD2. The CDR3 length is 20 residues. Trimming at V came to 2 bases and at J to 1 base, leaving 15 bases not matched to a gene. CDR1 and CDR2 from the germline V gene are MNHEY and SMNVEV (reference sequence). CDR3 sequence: CASSLAPPAGGPSSYNEQFF. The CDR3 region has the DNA TGTGCCAGCAGTTTAGCCCCTCCAGCGGGAGGTCCCTCTTCCTACAATGAGCAGTTCTTC.

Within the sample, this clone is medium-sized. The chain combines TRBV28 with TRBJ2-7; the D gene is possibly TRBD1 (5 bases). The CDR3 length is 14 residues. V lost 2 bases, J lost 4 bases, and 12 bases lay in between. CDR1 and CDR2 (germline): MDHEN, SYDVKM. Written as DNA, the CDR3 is TGTGCCAGCAGTTTACTAGGGGCCGAGTACGAGCAGTACTTC. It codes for CASSLLGAEYEQYF.

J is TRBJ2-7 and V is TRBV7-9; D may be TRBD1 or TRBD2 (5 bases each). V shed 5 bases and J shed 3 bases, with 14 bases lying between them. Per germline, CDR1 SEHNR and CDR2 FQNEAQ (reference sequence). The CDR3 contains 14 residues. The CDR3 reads CASSPGSGGYEQYF. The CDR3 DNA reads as TGTGCCAGCAGCCCGGGAAGTGGGGGCTACGAGCAGTACTTC.

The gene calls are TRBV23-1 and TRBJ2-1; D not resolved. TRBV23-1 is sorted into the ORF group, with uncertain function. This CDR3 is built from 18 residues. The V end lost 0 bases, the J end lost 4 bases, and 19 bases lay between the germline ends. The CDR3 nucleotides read TGCGCCAGCAGTCAATCATCAGAATACCTCCGATTTTACAATGAGCAGTTCTTC. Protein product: CASSQSSEYLRFYNEQFF.

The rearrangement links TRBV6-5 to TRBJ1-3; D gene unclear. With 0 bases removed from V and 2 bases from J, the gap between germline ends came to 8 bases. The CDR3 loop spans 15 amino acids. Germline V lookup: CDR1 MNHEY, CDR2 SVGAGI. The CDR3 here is CASSYSVRTGNTIYF. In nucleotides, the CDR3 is TGTGCCAGCAGTTACTCGGTCAGAACTGGAAACACCATATATTTT.

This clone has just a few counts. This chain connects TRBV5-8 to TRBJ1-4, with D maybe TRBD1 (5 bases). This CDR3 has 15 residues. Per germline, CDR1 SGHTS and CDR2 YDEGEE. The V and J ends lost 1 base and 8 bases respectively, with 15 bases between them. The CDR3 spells CASSLTRTRGEKLFF. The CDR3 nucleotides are TGTGCCAGCAGCTTGACCCGGACTAGGGGCGAAAAACTGTTTTTT. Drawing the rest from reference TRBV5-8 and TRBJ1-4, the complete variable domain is EAGVTQSPTHLIKTRGQQATLRCSPISGHTSVYWYQQALGLGLQFLLWYDEGEERNRGNFPPRFSGRQFPNYSSELNVNALELEDSALYLCASSLTRTRGEKLFFGSGTQLSVL.

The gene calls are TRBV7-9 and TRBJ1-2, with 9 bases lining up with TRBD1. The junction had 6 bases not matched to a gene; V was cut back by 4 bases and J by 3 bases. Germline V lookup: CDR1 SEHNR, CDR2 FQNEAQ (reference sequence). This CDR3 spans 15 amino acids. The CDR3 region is CASSSSGTGHYGYTF. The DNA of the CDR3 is TGTGCCAGCAGCTCGTCCGGGACAGGGCACTATGGCTACACCTTC.

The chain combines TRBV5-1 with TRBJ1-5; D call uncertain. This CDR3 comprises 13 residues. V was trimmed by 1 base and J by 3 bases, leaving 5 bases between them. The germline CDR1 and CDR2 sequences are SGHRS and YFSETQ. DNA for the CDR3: TGCGCCAGCAGCTTGTCAGACAATCAGCCCCAGCATTTT. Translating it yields CASSLSDNQPQHF.

CDR3 sequence reads: CASSPDGRTEAFF. DNA for the CDR3: TGTGCCAGCAGTCCCGATGGACGAACTGAAGCTTTCTTT. This sequence joins TRBV12-3 or TRBV12-4 and TRBJ1-1; D is uncertain. Trimming stripped 5 bases from V and 5 bases from J, with 12 bases between. The length of the CDR3 is 13 residues.

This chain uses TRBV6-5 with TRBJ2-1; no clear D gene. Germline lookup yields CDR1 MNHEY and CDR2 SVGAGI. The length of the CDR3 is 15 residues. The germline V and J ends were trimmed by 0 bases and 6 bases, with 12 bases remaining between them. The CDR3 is CASSYSAYGVNEQFF. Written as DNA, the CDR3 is TGTGCCAGCAGTTACTCAGCGTATGGGGTCAATGAGCAGTTCTTC.

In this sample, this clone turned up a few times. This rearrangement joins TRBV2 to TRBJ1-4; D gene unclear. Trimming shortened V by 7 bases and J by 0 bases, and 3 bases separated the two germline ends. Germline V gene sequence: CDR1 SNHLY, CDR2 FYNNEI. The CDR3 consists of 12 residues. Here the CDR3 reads CASKATNEKLFF. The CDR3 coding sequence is TGTGCCAGCAAAGCAACTAATGAAAAACTGTTTTTT.

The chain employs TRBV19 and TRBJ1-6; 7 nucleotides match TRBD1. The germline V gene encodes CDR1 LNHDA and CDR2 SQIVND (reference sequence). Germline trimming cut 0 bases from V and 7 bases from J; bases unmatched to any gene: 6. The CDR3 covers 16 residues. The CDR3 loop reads CASSIEEGQINSPLHF. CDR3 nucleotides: TGTGCCAGTAGTATAGAAGAGGGACAGATAAATTCACCCCTCCACTTT.

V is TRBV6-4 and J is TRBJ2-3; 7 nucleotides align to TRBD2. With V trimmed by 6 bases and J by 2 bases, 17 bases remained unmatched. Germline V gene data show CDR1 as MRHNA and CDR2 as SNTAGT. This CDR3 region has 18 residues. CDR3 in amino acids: CASSRTSAGAVPTDTQYF. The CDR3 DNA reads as TGTGCCAGCAGCCGGACTAGTGCGGGAGCCGTCCCCACAGATACGCAGTATTTT.

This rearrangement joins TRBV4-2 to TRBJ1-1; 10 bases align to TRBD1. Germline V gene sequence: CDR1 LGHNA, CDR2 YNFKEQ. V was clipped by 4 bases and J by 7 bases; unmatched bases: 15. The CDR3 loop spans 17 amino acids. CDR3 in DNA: TGTGCCAGCAGCCCGCTATTTGCCGAGACAGGGGGCGGTGAAGCTTTCTTT. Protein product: CASSPLFAETGGGEAFF.

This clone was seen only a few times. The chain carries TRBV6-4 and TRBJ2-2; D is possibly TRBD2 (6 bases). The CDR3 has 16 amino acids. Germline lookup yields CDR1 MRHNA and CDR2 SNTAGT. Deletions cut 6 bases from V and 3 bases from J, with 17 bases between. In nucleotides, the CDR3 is TGTGCCAGCAGCGAGAATTCTCGGGACTACACCGGGGAGCTGTTTTTT. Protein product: CASSENSRDYTGELFF.

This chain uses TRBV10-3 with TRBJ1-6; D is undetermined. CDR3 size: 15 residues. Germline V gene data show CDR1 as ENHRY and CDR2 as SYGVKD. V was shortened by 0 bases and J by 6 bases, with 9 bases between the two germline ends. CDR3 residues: CAISESGGVNSPLHF. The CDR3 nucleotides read TGTGCCATCAGTGAGTCGGGCGGTGTTAATTCACCCCTCCACTTT.

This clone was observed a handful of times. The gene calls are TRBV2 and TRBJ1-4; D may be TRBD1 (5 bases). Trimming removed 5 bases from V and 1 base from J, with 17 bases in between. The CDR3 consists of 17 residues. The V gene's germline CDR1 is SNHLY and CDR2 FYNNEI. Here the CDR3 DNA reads TGTGCCAGCAGTCCGGGACCTAGTCTGGTAACTAATGAAAAACTGTTTTTT. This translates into CASSPGPSLVTNEKLFF.

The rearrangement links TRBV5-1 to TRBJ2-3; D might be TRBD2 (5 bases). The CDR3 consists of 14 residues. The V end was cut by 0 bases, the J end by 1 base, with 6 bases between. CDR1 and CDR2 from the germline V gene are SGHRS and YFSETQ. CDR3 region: CASSLVRGTDTQYF. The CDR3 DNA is TGCGCCAGCAGCTTGGTGCGGGGCACAGATACGCAGTATTTT.

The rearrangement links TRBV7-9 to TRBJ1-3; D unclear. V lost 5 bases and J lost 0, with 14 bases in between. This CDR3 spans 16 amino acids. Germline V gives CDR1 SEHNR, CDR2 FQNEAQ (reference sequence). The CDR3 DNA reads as TGTGCCAGCAGCCCCGTAAGCGGACGCTCTGGAAACACCATATATTTT. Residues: CASSPVSGRSGNTIYF.

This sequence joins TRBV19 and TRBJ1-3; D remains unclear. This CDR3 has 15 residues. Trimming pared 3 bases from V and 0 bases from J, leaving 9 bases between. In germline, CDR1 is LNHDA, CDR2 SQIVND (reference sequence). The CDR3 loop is CASSIGLDSGNTIYF. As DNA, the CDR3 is TGTGCCAGTAGTATTGGGCTAGACTCTGGAAACACCATATATTTT. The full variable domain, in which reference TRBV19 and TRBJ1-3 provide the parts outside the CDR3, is DGGITQSPKYLFRKEGQNVTLSCEQNLNHDAMYWYRQDPGQGLRLIYYSQIVNDFQKGDIAEGYSVSREKKESFPLTVTSAQKNPTAFYLCASSIGLDSGNTIYFGEGSWLTVV.

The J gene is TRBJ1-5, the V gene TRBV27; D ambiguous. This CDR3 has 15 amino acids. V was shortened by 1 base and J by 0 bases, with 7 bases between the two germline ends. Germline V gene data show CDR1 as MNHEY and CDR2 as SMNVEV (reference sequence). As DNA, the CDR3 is TGTGCCAGCAGTTTATGGGCTGATAGCAATCAGCCCCAGCATTTT. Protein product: CASSLWADSNQPQHF.

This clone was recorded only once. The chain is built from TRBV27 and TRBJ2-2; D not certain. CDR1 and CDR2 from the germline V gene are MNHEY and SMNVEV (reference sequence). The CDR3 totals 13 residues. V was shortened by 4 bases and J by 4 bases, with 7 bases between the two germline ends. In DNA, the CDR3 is TGTGCCAGCAGTTCAGGAATCACCGGGGAGCTGTTTTTT. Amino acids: CASSSGITGELFF.

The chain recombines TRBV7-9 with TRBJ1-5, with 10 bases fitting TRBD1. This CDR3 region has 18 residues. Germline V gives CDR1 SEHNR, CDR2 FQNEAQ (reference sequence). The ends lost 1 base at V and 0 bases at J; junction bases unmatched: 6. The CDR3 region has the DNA TGTGCCAGCAGCTTAGTGGGGACAGGGGATGTTAGCAATCAGCCCCAGCATTTT. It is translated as CASSLVGTGDVSNQPQHF.

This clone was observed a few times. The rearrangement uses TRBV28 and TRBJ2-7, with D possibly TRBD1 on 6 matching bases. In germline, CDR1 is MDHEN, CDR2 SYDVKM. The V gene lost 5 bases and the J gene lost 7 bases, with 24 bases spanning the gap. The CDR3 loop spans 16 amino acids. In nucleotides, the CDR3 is TGTGCCAGCAGTCTTATTTCCCGGGACAATTCGGGGGAGCAGTACTTC. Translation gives CASSLISRDNSGEQYF.

CDR3 DNA sequence: TGTGCCAGCAGCTTAGTGACAGGATATGGCTACACCTTC. Translation gives CASSLVTGYGYTF. The chain joins TRBV7-9 to TRBJ1-2; D perhaps matches TRBD1 (6 bases). Trimming stripped 1 base from V and 5 bases from J, with 8 bases between. The germline CDR1 and CDR2 sequences are SEHNR and FQNEAQ (reference sequence). The CDR3 contains 13 residues.

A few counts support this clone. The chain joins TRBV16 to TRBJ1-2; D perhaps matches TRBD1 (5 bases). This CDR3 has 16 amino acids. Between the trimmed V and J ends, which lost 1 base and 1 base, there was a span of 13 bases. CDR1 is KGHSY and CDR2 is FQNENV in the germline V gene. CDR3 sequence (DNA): TGTGCCAGCAGCCAATTCATTCGACAGCTTAACTATGGCTACACCTTC. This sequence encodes CASSQFIRQLNYGYTF.

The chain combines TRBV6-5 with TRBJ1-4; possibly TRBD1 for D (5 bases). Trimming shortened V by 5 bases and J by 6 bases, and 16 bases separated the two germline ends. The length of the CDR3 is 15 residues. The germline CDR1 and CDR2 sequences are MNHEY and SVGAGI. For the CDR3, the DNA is TGTGCCAGCAGTCTCCCATCGGGGGGAGATGAAAAACTGTTTTTT. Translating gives CASSLPSGGDEKLFF.

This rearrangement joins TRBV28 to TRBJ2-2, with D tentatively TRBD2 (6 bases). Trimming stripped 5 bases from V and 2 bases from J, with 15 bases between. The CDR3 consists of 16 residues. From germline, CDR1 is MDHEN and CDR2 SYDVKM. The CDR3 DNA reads TGTGCCAGCAGTCCGGATATGGGGGGAAACACCGGGGAGCTGTTTTTT. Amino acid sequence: CASSPDMGGNTGELFF.